This T cell receptor (beta chain) was identified during a study of early T cells in non-severe SARS-CoV-2 infection (dated by TCRdb to the early 2020s). In the study overall: TCR sequencing used bulk RNA from unsorted whole blood, so alpha and beta chains could not be paired. What the work shows at the level of the full study, not this receptor alone: VDJdb matching was skewed toward anti-spike CD8 responses and likely underestimated virus-specific expansions by missing private and CD4 specificities.

Concerning this clonotype itself: It lacks a known antigen. Nothing much larger sits one base from this clone, and base qualities are not available.

Library creation used 5' RACE. The data were produced on a NextSeq 500. The TCR library protocol attached unique molecular identifiers to individual cDNA molecules to correct for sequencing error and PCR bias. Sequencing covered both TCR alpha and beta chains, and within each sample the abundances of alpha and beta sequences were tightly co-correlated. For the original study's pipeline: Decombinator V4 was used to perform V gene, J gene and CDR3 annotation of TCR sequences. Expanded TCRs were defined as changing significantly between any two time points under a Poisson model with p below 0.0001. TCR abundances were normalised to the total number of TCRs sequenced in each sample and reported as counts per million. MAIT TCRs were defined by TRAV1-2 paired with TRAJ12, TRAJ20 or TRAJ33, and iNKT TCRs by TRAV10 paired with TRAJ18. VDJdb, accessed on 1 November 2021, was searched for TCRs annotated for CMV, EBV and SARS-CoV-2, and TCRs annotated for more than one antigen were excluded. TCRdb redid the processing of the public reads, applying fastp at Q25 and MiXCR, and retained in-frame beta chains. When rows share a CDR3 protein, they turn into one entry using the most common DNA and genes. These V and J calls originate from TCRdb's pipeline instead of the authors' own analysis. Present in this sample are tens of thousands of distinct CDR3 sequences, roughly 5.3% of which were seen just once. Jointly, the top ten make up around 4.3% of the sample.

Clipping removes 5 bases from V and 6 bases from J, with 4 as the unmatched junction base count. Looking up the germline V gene yields CDR1 SGHTA and CDR2 FQGTGA. Spanning cysteine to phenylalanine, the CDR3 consists of 15 amino acids. CDR3 DNA only is kept here, 45 bases in frame from base 1. A case-control design nested within a healthcare worker cohort in London, UK, was used, with weekly nasopharyngeal swab PCR tests and blood sampling performed. Between 23 and 31 March 2020, the week of the UK lockdown, healthcare workers were enrolled and then followed up weekly for as long as 16 weeks. This receptor was obtained from an adult who was a healthcare worker with PCR-confirmed SARS-CoV-2 infection or an uninfected control (not recorded which). The sequence links TRBV7-3 to TRBJ2-3; 14 central bases correspond to TRBD2. The sequenced sample consisted of whole blood. The DNA sequence is TGTGCCAGCAGCGAAAGGACTAGCGGGAGGGATACGCAGTATTTT. Translated, this is CASSERTSGRDTQYF.